One sample yielded the 7 T cell receptor beta chains listed below, sequenced in a study of OX40 agonist ivuxolimab in advanced cancers. The data were produced by immunoSEQ multiplex PCR, yet TCRdb's version contains in-frame clones alone and is incomplete. The repertoire holds 15,000 to 20,000 clones, with 70% to 90% as singletons. Sequencing was performed on CD4+ or CD8+ T cells sorted from blood, taken in a trial of the OX40 agonist ivuxolimab. All receptors derive from an adult with an advanced solid tumor such as melanoma, head and neck, liver or kidney cancer.

The chain carries TRBV28 and TRBJ1-1, with unresolved D. Germline V gives CDR1 MDHEN, CDR2 SYDVKM. The CDR3 consists of 12 residues. Trimming removed 6 bases from V and 4 bases from J, with 9 bases in between. CDR3 nucleotide sequence: TGTGCCAGCAGGGTCGTCGGCACTGAAGCTTTCTTT. Amino acids: CASRVVGTEAFF.

The gene calls are TRBV7-3 and TRBJ2-1; 9 bases map to TRBD2. Germline values: CDR1 SGHTA, CDR2 FQGTGA. Trimming took 3 bases from V and 4 from J; bases not matched to a gene: 4. The CDR3 has 15 residues. CDR3 loop: CASSFTSGPYNEQFF. For the CDR3, the DNA is TGTGCCAGCAGCTTTACTAGCGGGCCTTACAATGAGCAGTTCTTC.

The genes are TRBV28 and TRBJ2-1, with D perhaps matching TRBD1 or TRBD2 (5 bases each). The CDR3 has 13 residues. In germline, CDR1 is MDHEN, CDR2 SYDVKM. V lost 10 bases, J lost 6 bases, and 16 bases lay in between. The CDR3 here is CAIRQPGGNEQFF. The CDR3 bases are TGTGCCATCCGACAGCCTGGGGGCAATGAGCAGTTCTTC.

This chain connects TRBV5-4 to TRBJ1-1, with unresolved D. Trimming stripped 2 bases from V and 0 bases from J, with 8 bases between. The CDR3 is 14 amino acids. Germline assignment: CDR1 SGHNT and CDR2 YYREEE (reference sequence). The CDR3 DNA reads as TGTGCCAGCAGCTTAACGGAGATGAACACTGAAGCTTTCTTT. It codes for CASSLTEMNTEAFF. Full variable domain (missing parts from reference TRBV5-4 and TRBJ1-1): ETGVTQSPTHLIKTRGQQVTLRCSSQSGHNTVSWYQQALGQGPQFIFQYYREEENGRGNFPPRFSGLQFPNYSSELNVNALELDDSALYLCASSLTEMNTEAFFGQGTRLTVV.

This sequence joins TRBV27 and TRBJ2-5; 7 bases match TRBD2. The V and J ends lost 6 bases and 5 bases, in that order; junction bases with no gene match: 9. The germline gives CDR1 MNHEY, CDR2 SMNVEV (reference sequence). This CDR3 comprises 14 residues. CDR3 loop: CASSPSQGGETQYF. CDR3 nucleotides: TGTGCCAGCAGCCCCTCCCAGGGAGGGGAGACCCAGTACTTC.

The J gene is TRBJ1-2, the V gene TRBV28; D unclear. This CDR3 comprises 14 residues. V shed 6 bases and J shed 8 bases, with 19 bases lying between them. Germline V gene lookup returns CDR1 MDHEN and CDR2 SYDVKM. This chain's CDR3 is CASSPTGASWGYTF. As DNA, the CDR3 is TGTGCCAGCAGCCCCACGGGAGCAAGCTGGGGCTACACCTTC.

This clone was seen only once. This rearrangement joins TRBV11-3 to TRBJ2-5, with D unresolved. Germline CDR1 SGHNT, CDR2 YENEEA. Trimming took off 4 bases at V and 4 bases at J, with 10 bases between the two ends. This CDR3 contains 13 residues. CDR3 residues: CASSSRDSETQYF. Written as DNA, the CDR3 is TGTGCCAGCAGCTCCAGAGATTCAGAGACCCAGTACTTC. The variable domain in full, completed from reference TRBV11-3 and TRBJ2-5, reads EAGVVQSPRYKIIEKKQPVAFWCNPISGHNTLYWYLQNLGQGPELLIRYENEEAVDDSQLPKDRFSAERLKGVDSTLKIQPAELGDSAVYLCASSSRDSETQYFGPGTRLLVL.